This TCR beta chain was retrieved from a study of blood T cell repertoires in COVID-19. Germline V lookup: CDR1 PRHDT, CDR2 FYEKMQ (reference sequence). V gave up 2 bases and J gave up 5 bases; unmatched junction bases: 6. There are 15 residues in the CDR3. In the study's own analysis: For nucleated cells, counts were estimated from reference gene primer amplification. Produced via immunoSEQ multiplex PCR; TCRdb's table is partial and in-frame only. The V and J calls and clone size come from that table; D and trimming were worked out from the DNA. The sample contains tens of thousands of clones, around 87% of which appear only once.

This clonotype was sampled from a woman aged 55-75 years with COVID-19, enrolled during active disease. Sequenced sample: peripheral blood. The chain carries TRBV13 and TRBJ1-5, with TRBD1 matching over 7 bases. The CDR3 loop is CASSLNRGADQPQHF. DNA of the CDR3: TGTGCCAGCAGCTTAAACAGGGGCGCCGATCAGCCCCAGCATTTT.